This paragraph covers one TCR beta chain sequence. The target antigen is unknown. This sample is drawn from a study of identical twins. Study results and limitations: For zero-insertion analyses, partial confounding could come from invariant MAIT and iNKT cells. The analysis was cross-sectional rather than longitudinal within donors.

The germline V gene encodes CDR1 SGHRS and CDR2 YFSETQ. The CDR3 contains 15 residues. Trimming took off 5 bases at V and 8 bases at J, with 19 bases between the two ends. Template switching added a universal primer site, and cDNA bore unique molecular identifiers. TCRdb independently ran MiXCR on the 5' RACE reads; one entry per CDR3 protein. The repertoire holds over 600,000 distinct CDR3 sequences, around 20% seen once, with over 4% in the top ten. The sample was also reused in another study, on T cells expressing NK-cell markers.

The origin of this receptor is a woman younger than 30 in good health. Sequencing was done on a sample of PBMCs. The J gene is TRBJ2-2, the V gene TRBV5-1, with a weak D call TRBD2 (5 bases). DNA for the CDR3: TGCGCCAGCAGATACCTAGCCGGCCAGGCAGGGGAGCTGTTTTTT. As protein: CASRYLAGQAGELFF.